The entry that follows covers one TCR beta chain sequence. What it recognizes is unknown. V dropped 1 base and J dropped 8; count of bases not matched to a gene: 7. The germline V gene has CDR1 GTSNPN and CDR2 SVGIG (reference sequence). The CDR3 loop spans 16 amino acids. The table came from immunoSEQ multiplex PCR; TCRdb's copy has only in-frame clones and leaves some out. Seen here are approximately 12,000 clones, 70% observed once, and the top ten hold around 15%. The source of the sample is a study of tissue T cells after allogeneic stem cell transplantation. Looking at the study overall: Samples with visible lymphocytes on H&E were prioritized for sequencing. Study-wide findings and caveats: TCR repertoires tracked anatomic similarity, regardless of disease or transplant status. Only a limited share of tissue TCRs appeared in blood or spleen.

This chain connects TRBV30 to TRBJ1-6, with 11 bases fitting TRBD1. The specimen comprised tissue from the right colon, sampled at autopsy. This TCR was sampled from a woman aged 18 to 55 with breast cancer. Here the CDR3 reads CAWSAFGQGADSPLHF. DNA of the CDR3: TGTGCCTGGAGTGCCTTTGGACAGGGGGCTGATTCACCCCTCCACTTT.